The rows below give T cell receptor beta chains drawn from one sample of a study of blood T cells in healthy people across ages. MiXCR was run by TCRdb on the 5' RACE reads, yielding one entry per CDR3 protein. There are about a million distinct CDR3 sequences in the sample; 45% to 50% occur only once, and roughly an eighth lies in the top ten. The sample consisted of blood. The receptor source for this set is a man aged 30 to 45 in good health. CDR3s include the opening cysteine and the closing phenylalanine or tryptophan. A D gene is named only where the DNA matches it firmly. Some rows have no size entry. The others give once, few or many, or a class for an expanded clone.

J: TRBJ1-2; V: TRBV27; size: few; D: -; DNA: TGTGCCAGCAGTTTATCAGGCCCCCCAGGGGCTAACTATGGCTACACCTTC; CDR3: CASSLSGPPGANYGYTF
J: TRBJ2-3; V: TRBV24-1; size: -; D: -; DNA: TGTGCCACCAGTGGCCCGTCTCGGGATACGCAGTATTTT; CDR3: CATSGPSRDTQYF
J: TRBJ2-3; V: TRBV5-1; size: -; D: TRBD2; DNA: TGCGCCAGCAGCTTGGCCGCTAGCGGGGGTAGCACAGATACGCAGTATTTT; CDR3: CASSLAASGGSTDTQYF
J: TRBJ1-6; V: TRBV20-1; size: -; D: -; DNA: TGCAGTGCTAGAGAACTGGGGGGACTAGGGGTGGATTCACCCCTCCACTTT; CDR3: CSARELGGLGVDSPLHF
J: TRBJ2-4; V: TRBV7-9; size: -; D: TRBD1; DNA: TGTGCCAGCAGCTTAGGGGACCAGGGGGCCAAAAACAGTCAGTACTTC; CDR3: CASSLGDQGAKNSQYF
J: TRBJ1-1; V: TRBV10-3; size: few; D: -; DNA: TGTGCCATCAGTGAGTCTGGAGAGCAGCGAAGGGCTTTCTTT; CDR3: CAISESGEQRRAFF
J: TRBJ1-2; V: TRBV13; size: -; D: -; DNA: TGTGCCAGCAGCTTAGTTGCCGGGGGGGCGCACGGCTACACCTTC; CDR3: CASSLVAGGAHGYTF
J: TRBJ2-5; V: TRBV5-5; size: -; D: -; DNA: TGTGCCAGCAGTTATTTTTACGGCTCGGAGACCCAGTACTTC; CDR3: CASSYFYGSETQYF
J: TRBJ2-4; V: TRBV7-3; size: once; D: TRBD1; DNA: TGTGCCAGCAGCTTAAACCCCACGGACAGGGAGCAGTACTTC; CDR3: CASSLNPTDREQYF
J: TRBJ2-7; V: TRBV4-3; size: -; D: TRBD1; DNA: TGCGCCAGCAGCCAAACACAGGGGGTCTTTAACGAGCAGTACTTC; CDR3: CASSQTQGVFNEQYF
J: TRBJ2-7; V: TRBV28; size: -; D: -; DNA: TGTGCCAGCGCCTGGGGGTACGAGCAGTACTTC; CDR3: CASAWGYEQYF
J: TRBJ2-3; V: TRBV20-1; size: few; D: -; DNA: TGCAGCGGCCCAAGGGGCGGTTCCACAGATACGCAGTATTTT; CDR3: CSGPRGGSTDTQYF
J: TRBJ1-5; V: TRBV3-1; size: many; D: -; DNA: TGTGCCAGCAGCCCCGCTCCGGGCAATCAGCCCCAGCATTTT; CDR3: CASSPAPGNQPQHF
J: TRBJ2-1; V: TRBV6-1; size: once; D: TRBD2; DNA: TGTGCCAGCAGTGAGGGACTAGCGGCTTACAATGAGCGGTTCTTC; CDR3: CASSEGLAAYNERFF
J: TRBJ2-1; V: TRBV7-2; size: many; D: -; DNA: TGTGCCAGCAGCATTCTATCCGGGACTGGATCCTACAATGAGCAGTTCTTC; CDR3: CASSILSGTGSYNEQFF
J: TRBJ2-1; V: TRBV29-1; size: -; D: TRBD2; DNA: TGCAGCGTTCAAATCGCGGGGGGTCGGGAGCAGTTCTTC; CDR3: CSVQIAGGREQFF
J: TRBJ2-7; V: TRBV4-3; size: -; D: -; DNA: TGCGCCAGCAGCCAATCCCGGTCCCTTTACAATGAGCAGTACTTC; CDR3: CASSQSRSLYNEQYF
J: TRBJ2-3; V: TRBV4-1; size: -; D: -; DNA: TGCGCCAGCAGCCAAGATCCCGGGCTCCTCCGTTCTGCGGCAGATACGCAGTATTTT; CDR3: CASSQDPGLLRSAADTQYF
J: TRBJ2-7; V: TRBV29-1; size: few; D: -; DNA: -; CDR3: CSVRARENEQYF
J: TRBJ1-1; V: TRBV7-9; size: -; D: -; DNA: TGTGCCAGCAGCTCTTTCAGGACCGACGGGGGCACTGAAGCTTTCTTT; CDR3: CASSSFRTDGGTEAFF
J: TRBJ2-7; V: TRBV7-6; size: -; D: -; DNA: TGTGCCAGCAGCCTCGAGGGACAGCAGTACTTC; CDR3: CASSLEGQQYF
J: TRBJ2-7; V: TRBV20-1; size: -; D: TRBD1; DNA: TGCAGTGCTAGAGATCCGGGACAGGGTGACTACGAGCAGTACTTC; CDR3: CSARDPGQGDYEQYF
J: TRBJ2-3; V: TRBV9; size: few; D: TRBD2; DNA: TGTGCCAGCAGCGTAGCATGGACTAGCGGTACAGATACGCAGTATTTT; CDR3: CASSVAWTSGTDTQYF
J: TRBJ1-1; V: TRBV27; size: -; D: TRBD1; DNA: TGTGCCAGCAGAGAATGGACAGGAATGAACACTGAAGCTTTCTTT; CDR3: CASREWTGMNTEAFF
J: TRBJ1-2; V: TRBV4-3; size: few; D: -; DNA: TGCGCCAGCAGCCAAGGGGCAGGAGGCCCTCTTGGCTACACCTTC; CDR3: CASSQGAGGPLGYTF
J: TRBJ2-7; V: TRBV5-1; size: -; D: -; DNA: TGCGCCAGCAGCTTGTTCCGGGGACTGAGCTCCTACGAGCAGTACTTC; CDR3: CASSLFRGLSSYEQYF
J: TRBJ2-7; V: TRBV7-9; size: -; D: -; DNA: TGTGCCAGTAGCCAGGGGAATGGGTTTTACAATGAGCAGTACTTC; CDR3: CASSQGNGFYNEQYF
J: TRBJ2-3; V: TRBV4-2; size: many; D: TRBD1; DNA: TGTGCCAGCAGCCAAGATGAGGGGGCCTACGGCACAGATACGCAGTATTTT; CDR3: CASSQDEGAYGTDTQYF
J: TRBJ2-5; V: TRBV4-3; size: once; D: -; DNA: TGCGCCAGCAGCCCTTGGGGGCAGGGAGAGACCCAGTACTTC; CDR3: CASSPWGQGETQYF
J: TRBJ1-2; V: TRBV18; size: -; D: -; DNA: TGTGCCAGCTCACCATCCGCAGCGGACATTAACTATGGCTACACCTTC; CDR3: CASSPSAADINYGYTF
J: TRBJ2-3; V: TRBV7-2; size: -; D: TRBD1; DNA: TGTGCCAGCAGCGGACGGACAGGGAAAAAAGATACGCGGTATTTT; CDR3: CASSGRTGKKDTRYF
J: TRBJ1-2; V: TRBV7-8; size: -; D: -; DNA: TGTGCCAGCAGCTTCGACAGGCCGTTCTCTTCGGATGGCTACACCTTC; CDR3: CASSFDRPFSSDGYTF
J: TRBJ2-1; V: TRBV12-3/TRBV12-4; size: -; D: -; DNA: TGTGCCAGCACCTACCAAGATGAGCAGTTCTTC; CDR3: CASTYQDEQFF
J: TRBJ2-7; V: TRBV20-1; size: few; D: -; DNA: TGCAGTGCCGCATATATCGGTTTCGGCTACGAGCAGTACTTC; CDR3: CSAAYIGFGYEQYF
J: TRBJ2-1; V: TRBV6-1; size: -; D: -; DNA: TGTGCCAGCAGGGCCCGGGACGCATGCAATGAGCAGTTCTTC; CDR3: CASRARDACNEQFF
J: TRBJ2-3; V: TRBV9; size: -; D: TRBD2; DNA: TGTGCCAGCAGCGCCTCGGTAGCGGGGGGCCAAGATACGCAGTATTTT; CDR3: CASSASVAGGQDTQYF
J: TRBJ2-1; V: TRBV20-1; size: -; D: -; DNA: TGCAGTGCGAGAAGGACGGGCTCCTACAATGAGCAGTTCTTC; CDR3: CSARRTGSYNEQFF
J: TRBJ2-1; V: TRBV18; size: many; D: TRBD1; DNA: TGTGCCAGCTCACCGGGACAGCCAGGCTACAATGAGCAGTTCTTC; CDR3: CASSPGQPGYNEQFF
J: TRBJ2-6; V: TRBV19; size: -; D: -; DNA: TGTGCCAGTACCAGAGAGGGCTCTGGGGCCAACGTCCTGACTTTC; CDR3: CASTREGSGANVLTF
J: TRBJ1-4; V: TRBV27; size: -; D: -; DNA: TGTGCCAGCAGGGGGACACCGAATGAAAAACTGTTTTTT; CDR3: CASRGTPNEKLFF
J: TRBJ1-1; V: TRBV4-1; size: -; D: -; DNA: TGCGCCAGCAGCCAAGGGGGTCTGGGGGGCACTGAAGCTTTCTTT; CDR3: CASSQGGLGGTEAFF
J: TRBJ2-7; V: TRBV7-9; size: -; D: -; DNA: TGTGCCAGCAGCGGCGAGGACACCAACTCCTACGAGCAGTACTTC; CDR3: CASSGEDTNSYEQYF
J: TRBJ2-7; V: TRBV28; size: few; D: -; DNA: TGTGCCAGCAGCTCGACAGGAATAAGCTCCTACGAGCAGTACTTC; CDR3: CASSSTGISSYEQYF
J: TRBJ2-7; V: TRBV20-1; size: -; D: -; DNA: TGCAGTGCTAGAGATCAATGGGGCGGGGTTCCCTACGAGCAGTACTTC; CDR3: CSARDQWGGVPYEQYF
J: TRBJ1-1; V: TRBV3-1; size: -; D: -; DNA: TGTGCCAGCACCCCCGGGAGGGTGGCTGAAGCTTTCTTT; CDR3: CASTPGRVAEAFF
J: TRBJ1-1; V: TRBV6-4; size: many; D: -; DNA: TGTGCCAGCAGTGACTCGTCTATGAACACTGAAGCTTTCTTT; CDR3: CASSDSSMNTEAFF
J: TRBJ1-3; V: TRBV7-2; size: few; D: -; DNA: TGTGCCAGCAGCTTCCGGCCGGGGGGCACGGGAAACACCATATATTTT; CDR3: CASSFRPGGTGNTIYF
J: TRBJ1-5; V: TRBV6-2/TRBV6-3; size: -; D: -; DNA: TGTGCCAGCAGTTCTGACCGAACCAGCGATCAGCCCCAGCATTTT; CDR3: CASSSDRTSDQPQHF
J: TRBJ2-1; V: TRBV27; size: once; D: -; DNA: TGTGCCAGCAGTTTATCACGGGTAGCGAATGAGCAGTTCTTC; CDR3: CASSLSRVANEQFF
J: TRBJ1-6; V: TRBV27; size: -; D: TRBD1; DNA: TGTGCCAGCACTCCGACAGGGGGTAATTCACCCCTCCACTTT; CDR3: CASTPTGGNSPLHF
J: TRBJ2-6; V: TRBV5-1; size: few; D: -; DNA: TGCGCCAGCAGCGCTGGGAAATCTGGGGCCAACGTCCTGACTTTC; CDR3: CASSAGKSGANVLTF
J: TRBJ1-5; V: TRBV12-3/TRBV12-4; size: -; D: -; DNA: TGTGCCAGCAGTTTATTGGGCGGCTGGGAGCCCCAGCATTTT; CDR3: CASSLLGGWEPQHF
J: TRBJ2-7; V: TRBV2; size: few; D: -; DNA: TGTGCCAGCGGGCAGGGACGCGGCTACGAGCAGTACTTC; CDR3: CASGQGRGYEQYF
J: TRBJ2-3; V: TRBV2; size: few; D: -; DNA: TGTGCCAGCAGGCTAGTGGATACGCAGTATTTT; CDR3: CASRLVDTQYF
J: TRBJ1-2; V: TRBV7-3; size: few; D: TRBD1; DNA: TGTGCCAGCAGTACAGGACAGGGTACCGGCTACACCTTC; CDR3: CASSTGQGTGYTF
J: TRBJ2-7; V: TRBV12-3/TRBV12-4; size: once; D: -; DNA: TGTGCCAGCACCTCGACTGTCTACAATGAGCAGTACTTC; CDR3: CASTSTVYNEQYF